This T cell receptor beta chain was found in a study of shared clonotypes between healthy human individuals. Study-level points and caveats: Clonotypes shared by all four donors outscored non-shared clonotypes in generation probability. Sorted-subset samples were not fully sequenced, rarefaction indicated. On the whole, naive subsets had larger estimated richness than memory subsets had.

CD45RO-negative, CCR7-selected cells formed the naive CD8 fraction, which excluded terminally differentiated effector memory CD45RA+ cells. With regard to this clone: Antigen unknown.

Clones were sequenced by immunoSEQ multiplex PCR, and TCRdb holds only the in-frame ones, with some missing. The sample carries some 2 million clones, just under 95% recorded once. The receptor was derived from a man younger than 35 in good health. Sequencing was performed on naive CD8+ T cells sorted from blood.

Here the CDR3 reads CASSQDLPMDTQYF. The CDR3 bases are TGCGCCAGCAGCCAAGATCTCCCAATGGATACGCAGTATTTT. V is TRBV4-3 and J is TRBJ2-3; D is undetermined. The CDR3 length is 14 residues. Trimming left V 0 bases short and J 6 bases short, with 10 bases between. The germline V gene encodes CDR1 LGHNA and CDR2 YSLEER.